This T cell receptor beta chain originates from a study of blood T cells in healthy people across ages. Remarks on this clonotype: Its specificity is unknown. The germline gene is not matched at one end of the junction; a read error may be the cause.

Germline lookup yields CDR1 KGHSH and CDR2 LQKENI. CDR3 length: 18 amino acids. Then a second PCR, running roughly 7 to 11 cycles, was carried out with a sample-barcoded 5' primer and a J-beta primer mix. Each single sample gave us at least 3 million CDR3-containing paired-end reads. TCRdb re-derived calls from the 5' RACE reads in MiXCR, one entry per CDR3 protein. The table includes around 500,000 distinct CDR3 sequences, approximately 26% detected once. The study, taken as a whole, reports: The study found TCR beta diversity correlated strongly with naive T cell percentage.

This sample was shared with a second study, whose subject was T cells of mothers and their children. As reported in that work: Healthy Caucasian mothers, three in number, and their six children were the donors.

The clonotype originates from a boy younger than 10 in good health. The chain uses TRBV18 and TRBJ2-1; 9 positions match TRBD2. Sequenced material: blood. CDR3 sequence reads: CVSSPSLNLAGGYNEQFF. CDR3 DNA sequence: TGTGTCAGCTCACCGTCCCTAAATCTGGCGGGAGGGTACAATGAGCAGTTCTTC.